The TCR beta chain described here comes from a study of blood T cell repertoires in COVID-19. Study summary: Material from acute and convalescent COVID-19 was sourced from the United States, Italy and Spain. Sample material is recorded as cDNA or gDNA derived from T cells, B-cell-depleted T cells, or PBMCs.

Methods used by the authors: Estimation of nucleated cell counts relied on the amplification of reference gene primers. Clones were read by immunoSEQ multiplex PCR, and TCRdb kept only the in-frame ones, dropping some. V and J calls and clone size are as listed in that table; D and trimming were resolved from the DNA. The sample contains fewer than 250,000 clones, 89% of which appear only once. The sequence was obtained from a man aged 55 to 69 who had recovered from COVID-19. The sample taken for sequencing was peripheral blood.

The CDR3 is CACYHPGLAETQYF. The DNA of the CDR3 is TGTGCCTGTTATCATCCGGGACTAGCGGAGACCCAGTACTTC. This rearrangement joins TRBV30 to TRBJ2-5, with TRBD2 matching over 10 bases. This CDR3 has 14 residues. Germline V gives CDR1 GTSNPN, CDR2 SVGIG (reference sequence). V lost 6 bases to trimming and J lost 5 bases; unmatched junction nucleotides: 9.